Sequencing of this T cell receptor beta chain was carried out in a study of cytomegalovirus exposure and HLA in healthy donors. Using immunoSEQ multiplex PCR, the repertoire was profiled, and TCRdb retains in-frame clones only, with some absent. The profile shows around 250,000 clones, around 90% of them singletons. The germline gives CDR1 SGHNT, CDR2 YENEEA. The CDR3 runs 15 residues. Trimming cost V 3 bases and J 2 bases; bases outside gene matches: 5. This rearrangement joins TRBV11-3 to TRBJ2-7, with TRBD2 matching 9 bases. The clonotype originates from a young woman in good health and CMV-seronegative. Material: PBMCs. The CDR3 DNA is TGTGCCAGCAGCTTTGGCGGGGGGGCGCCCTACGAGCAGTACTTC. Translation: CASSFGGGAPYEQYF.